This T cell receptor (beta chain) is drawn from a study of long-term antiretroviral therapy in people with HIV. The ends lost 2 bases at V and 1 base at J; junction bases unmatched: 1. The CDR3 loop spans 14 amino acids. Per germline, CDR1 SNHLY and CDR2 FYNNEI. Study-level points and caveats: All time points showed a repertoire dominated by clones expanded before ART. Blood, drawn from the mid-2000s to the late 2010s, may reflect older ART regimens. Versus controls, repertoires in people with HIV had narrower CDR3 length ranges. An increase in diversity followed ART, yet levels stayed below transplant donor controls.

Run at survey level, the immunoSEQ assay was version v3.0. The method was immunoSEQ multiplex PCR; TCRdb's version includes in-frame clones alone and lacks a portion of them. Found here are about 35,000 clones, 70% to 90% of them singletons; the top ten hold 10% to 13%. Remarks on this clone: What it binds is not known.

This sequence joins TRBV2 and TRBJ2-7; 8 bases are shared with TRBD1. The source material was unsorted PBMCs, sampled 2.2 years after starting antiretroviral therapy. This clonotype originated in a man aged 18 to 29 with HIV. The CDR3, as DNA: TGTGCCAGCAGTGAATGGACAGGGTCCTACGAGCAGTACTTC. Translation gives CASSEWTGSYEQYF.